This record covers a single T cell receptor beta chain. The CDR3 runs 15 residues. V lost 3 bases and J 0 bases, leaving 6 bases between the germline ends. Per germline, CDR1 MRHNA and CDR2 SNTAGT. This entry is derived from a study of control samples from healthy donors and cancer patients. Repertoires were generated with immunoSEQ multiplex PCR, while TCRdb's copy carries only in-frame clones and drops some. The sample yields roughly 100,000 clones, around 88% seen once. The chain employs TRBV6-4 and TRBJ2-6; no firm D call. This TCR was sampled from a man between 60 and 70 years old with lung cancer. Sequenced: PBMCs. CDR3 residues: CASSEGYSGANVLTF. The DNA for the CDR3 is TGTGCCAGCAGTGAAGGGTACTCTGGGGCCAACGTCCTGACTTTC.